The rows below give T cell receptor beta chains drawn from one sample of a study of cytomegalovirus exposure and HLA in healthy donors. Repertoires were generated with immunoSEQ multiplex PCR, while TCRdb's copy carries only in-frame clones and drops some. The sample contains around 100,000 clones, around 83% of which appear only once. Sequencing was done on a sample of PBMCs. These TCRs come from a man aged 25-40 years in good health and CMV-seropositive. The CDR3 runs from the conserved cysteine through the conserved F or W. Each record gives: V gene, CDR3 length, J gene, D gene, clone size, CDR3 DNA, CDR3 protein. D genes are given only for firm matches. The size entry is marked missing in some rows and otherwise reads once, few, many or a size class.

>TRBV5-6|17|TRBJ2-5|TRBD2|-
TGTGCCAGCAGCTTGCGGGCGGCTAGCGGTATTAAGAGGACCCAGTACTTC
CASSLRAASGIKRTQYF
>TRBV5-1|16|TRBJ1-3|-|-
TGCGCCAGCAGCCGGACAGCCCAGGCCACCGGAAACACCATATATTTT
CASSRTAQATGNTIYF
>TRBV7-2|14|TRBJ1-1|TRBD1|-
TGTGCCAGCAGTTCTCAACAGGGGGCGGCTGAAGCTTTCTTT
CASSSQQGAAEAFF
>TRBV6-1|10|TRBJ2-7|-|-
TGTGCCAGCAGTCAGTACGAGCAGTACTTC
CASSQYEQYF
>TRBV19|14|TRBJ2-2|TRBD1|-
TGTGCCACGGCCGGGACAGCGAACACCGGGGAGCTGTTTTTT
CATAGTANTGELFF
>TRBV7-2|16|TRBJ1-2|TRBD1|-
TGTGCCAGCAGCTACTTCAGGGACAGATACTTCTATGGCTACACCTTC
CASSYFRDRYFYGYTF
>TRBV7-9|15|TRBJ1-2|TRBD1|once
TGTTCCAGCAGCTTAGGTGGGACAGCACACTATGGCTACACCTTC
CSSSLGGTAHYGYTF
>TRBV5-1|16|TRBJ2-3|-|once
TGCGCCAGCAGCACCAAACATGGACAGAACTTTGATACGCAGTATTTT
CASSTKHGQNFDTQYF
>TRBV23-1|17|TRBJ1-2|-|-
TGCGCCAGCAGTCACCACAACAGGGAGACTATAAACTATGGCTACACCTTC
CASSHHNRETINYGYTF
>TRBV19|14|TRBJ2-7|-|-
TGTGCCAGTAAGGAAGGGGCAGCTGCCTACGAGCAGTACTTC
CASKEGAAAYEQYF
>TRBV4-1|15|TRBJ1-5|-|once
TGCGCCAGCAGCCAAGATACTTCCAGCAATCAGCCCCAGCATTTT
CASSQDTSSNQPQHF
>TRBV2|14|TRBJ2-7|TRBD1|-
TGTGCCAGCAGTGATAGGGACAGGGACTACGAGCAGTACTTC
CASSDRDRDYEQYF
>TRBV5-1|20|TRBJ2-3|TRBD2|-
TGCGCCAGCAGGCTTCGGAGTAGCGGGGGTTCTACGGTTCCCACAGATACGCAGTATTTT
CASRLRSSGGSTVPTDTQYF
>TRBV5-4|15|TRBJ2-1|TRBD2|-
TGTGCCAGCAGCTTGGTGGGCGGGAGCGCAAATGAGCAGTTCTTC
CASSLVGGSANEQFF
>TRBV19|14|TRBJ2-7|-|few
TGTGCCAGTAGCCGGACTGGGACATTCTACGAGCAGTACTTC
CASSRTGTFYEQYF
>TRBV27|17|TRBJ1-5|-|-
TGTGCCAGCAGTTTACCGGGTGCGGAGGGAGACAATCAGCCCCAGCATTTT
CASSLPGAEGDNQPQHF
>TRBV10-3|13|TRBJ2-5|TRBD1|-
TGTGCCATCAGGGCCGGGACAGAAGAGACCCAGTACTTC
CAIRAGTEETQYF
>TRBV11-2|13|TRBJ2-7|TRBD1|-
TGTGCCAGCAGAGGGACAGTCTTATACGAGCAGTACTTC
CASRGTVLYEQYF